The 29 T cell receptor beta chains reported below all come from one sample, sequenced in a study of CD8+ T cells in alopecia areata. Specified treatment: oral pan-JAK inhibitor, 5-10 mg twice daily. TCR sequencing used cDNA made by reverse transcription of extracted RNA. Libraries were prepared by immunoSEQ multiplex PCR; TCRdb keeps only in-frame clonotypes and omits some of them. The sample yields 200,000 or so clones, roughly 60% seen once. Source: CD4+ T cells sorted from blood, taken at week 24, from a patient treated with tofacitinib. These receptors all stem from a human donor with alopecia areata.

This clone has ten or more counts. The V call is TRBV9, the J call TRBJ1-2, with TRBD1 matching over 7 bases. The germline CDR1 and CDR2 sequences are SGDLS and YYNGEE. This CDR3 contains 14 residues. The V gene end was trimmed by 1 base and the J gene end by 6 bases; junction bases not matched to a gene: 6. The DNA of the CDR3 is TGTGCCAGCAGCGTAAATCCAGGGGGGGATGGCTACACCTTC. This encodes CASSVNPGGDGYTF.

The chain uses TRBV2 and TRBJ1-5; 9 bases fit TRBD1. In germline, CDR1 is SNHLY, CDR2 FYNNEI. The V and J ends lost 3 bases and 6 bases, in that order; junction bases with no gene match: 3. CDR3 length: 14 amino acids. The CDR3 region has the DNA TGTGCCAGCAGTGAGGGGACAGGGCGTCAGCCCCAGCATTTT. It encodes CASSEGTGRQPQHF. The full variable domain, its missing parts supplied by reference TRBV2 and TRBJ1-5, is EPEVTQTPSHQVTQMGQEVILRCVPISNHLYFYWYRQILGQKVEFLVSFYNNEISEKSEIFDDQFSVERPDGSNFTLKIRSTKLEDSAMYFCASSEGTGRQPQHFGDGTRLSIL.

The chain combines TRBV4-2 with TRBJ2-5; 8 nucleotides agree with TRBD2. Germline assignment: CDR1 LGHNA and CDR2 YNFKEQ. V gave up 1 base and J gave up 2 bases; unmatched junction bases: 3. The length of the CDR3 is 15 residues. CDR3 region: CASSQASGGQETQYF. The CDR3 DNA follows: TGTGCCAGCAGCCAAGCAAGCGGGGGACAAGAGACCCAGTACTTC.

The V and J genes are TRBV5-1 and TRBJ1-6, with 10 nucleotides matching TRBD1. Germline V lookup: CDR1 SGHRS, CDR2 YFSETQ. The CDR3 extends over 14 amino acids. Trimming cost V 4 bases and J 11 bases; bases outside gene matches: 6. CDR3 protein: CASSTTGGGTPLHF. CDR3 nucleotide sequence: TGCGCCAGCAGCACGACAGGGGGCGGGACACCCCTCCACTTT. The full variable domain, rest sourced from reference TRBV5-1 and TRBJ1-6, is KAGVTQTPRYLIKTRGQQVTLSCSPISGHRSVSWYQQTPGQGLQFLFEYFSETQRNKGNFPGRFSGRQFSNSRSEMNVSTLELGDSALYLCASSTTGGGTPLHFGNGTRLTVT.

V is TRBV5-1 and J is TRBJ2-7, with 9 bases aligning to TRBD1. The V gene end was trimmed by 4 bases and the J gene end by 4 bases; junction bases not matched to a gene: 6. CDR1 and CDR2 from the germline V gene are SGHRS and YFSETQ. The CDR3 runs 14 residues. CDR3 sequence reads: CASSLGTGMYEQYF. In DNA, the CDR3 is TGCGCCAGCAGCCTAGGGACAGGGATGTACGAGCAGTACTTC.

V gene TRBV5-4 combines with J gene TRBJ1-5; D possibly corresponds to TRBD1 (5 bases). The V end was cut by 2 bases, the J end by 4 bases, with 13 bases between. The CDR3 runs 15 residues. The germline V gene encodes CDR1 SGHNT and CDR2 YYREEE (reference sequence). CDR3 bases: TGTGCCAGCAGCTTCGGGGGTGGGAGGAATCAGCCCCAGCATTTT. Its translation: CASSFGGGRNQPQHF. The variable domain in full, completed from reference TRBV5-4 and TRBJ1-5, reads ETGVTQSPTHLIKTRGQQVTLRCSSQSGHNTVSWYQQALGQGPQFIFQYYREEENGRGNFPPRFSGLQFPNYSSELNVNALELDDSALYLCASSFGGGRNQPQHFGDGTRLSIL.

The rearrangement joins TRBV25-1 to TRBJ2-5; a possible D gene is TRBD2 (6 bases). Trimming cost V 9 bases and J 3 bases, with 20 bases left between them. The CDR3 totals 15 residues. Germline V CDR1 and CDR2: MGHDK, SYGVNS. In DNA form, the CDR3 reads TGTGCCAGACTTTCGGGGGTGCGGGAAGAAGAGACCCAGTACTTC. Encoded protein: CARLSGVREEETQYF.

The CDR3 loop is CASTRDRASYEQYF. The DNA for the CDR3 is TGTGCCAGCACCCGGGACAGGGCGTCCTACGAGCAGTACTTC. The chain is built from TRBV2 and TRBJ2-7, with 9 positions matching TRBD1. V shed 7 bases and J 1 base; nucleotides not matched to a gene: 5. The CDR3 has 14 residues. Germline V gene lookup returns CDR1 SNHLY and CDR2 FYNNEI.

V is TRBV5-1 and J is TRBJ2-3; TRBD2 might be the D (6 bases). This CDR3 has 16 residues. CDR1 is SGHRS and CDR2 is YFSETQ in the germline V gene. Deletions cut 0 bases from V and 2 bases from J, with 13 bases between. The CDR3 DNA reads TGCGCCAGCAGCTTGGGACTAGAGGGAATCACAGATACGCAGTATTTT. Protein sequence: CASSLGLEGITDTQYF.

The chain couples TRBV11-3 to TRBJ1-3; D gene ambiguous. V shed 7 bases and J shed 0 bases, with 16 bases lying between them. The germline gives CDR1 SGHNT, CDR2 YENEEA. This CDR3 has 16 residues. Written as DNA, the CDR3 is TGTGCCAGCAACCCCACGTGGATCTGCTCTGGAAACACCATATATTTT. The encoded protein is CASNPTWICSGNTIYF.

The rearrangement links TRBV6-6 to TRBJ2-3; D not resolved. V was shortened by 10 bases and J by 4 bases, with 12 bases between the two germline ends. Germline CDR1 and CDR2: MNHNY and SVGAGI (reference sequence). The CDR3 spans 12 residues. The CDR3 reads CATKGRADTQYF. The DNA for the CDR3 is TGTGCCACTAAAGGTCGGGCAGATACGCAGTATTTT.

The chain carries TRBV7-9 and TRBJ1-1, with D uncertain. This CDR3 contains 15 residues. V shed 1 base and J shed 0 bases, with 9 bases lying between them. Germline loops: CDR1 SEHNR, CDR2 FQNEAQ (reference sequence). CDR3 loop: CASSLVLTVNTEAFF. Written as DNA, the CDR3 is TGTGCCAGCAGCTTAGTACTCACGGTGAACACTGAAGCTTTCTTT.

This chain links TRBV25-1 with TRBJ2-7; D remains unclear. Germline CDR1 MGHDK, CDR2 SYGVNS. This CDR3 region has 12 residues. V shed 5 bases and J shed 0 bases, with 5 bases lying between them. For the CDR3, the DNA is TGTGCCAGCAGTCTCACCTCCTACGAGCAGTACTTC. It is translated as CASSLTSYEQYF.

The chain combines TRBV4-3 with TRBJ1-4; D is unclear. The V and J ends lost 1 base and 7 bases respectively, with 10 bases between them. The CDR3 is 14 residues long. Per germline, CDR1 LGHNA and CDR2 YSLEER. DNA for the CDR3: TGCGCCAGCAGCCAAGGTGCGGTGGGTGAAAAACTGTTTTTT. Its protein product is CASSQGAVGEKLFF.

CDR3 sequence: CASSAAGGSGKNIQYF. CDR3 in DNA: TGTGCCAGCAGTGCTGCGGGGGGGTCGGGCAAAAACATTCAGTACTTC. The rearrangement links TRBV27 to TRBJ2-4; the match to TRBD2 covers 9 bases. The CDR3 consists of 16 residues. Trimming cost V 5 bases and J 3 bases; bases outside gene matches: 8. Germline V CDR1 and CDR2: MNHEY, SMNVEV (reference sequence).

This chain joins TRBV2 and TRBJ2-7, with TRBD1 matching 7 bases. This CDR3 has 14 amino acids. With V trimmed by 5 bases and J by 5 bases, 9 bases remained unmatched. Looked up from germline, CDR1 is SNHLY and CDR2 is FYNNEI. CDR3 region: CASSQTRQGHEQYF. In DNA, the CDR3 is TGTGCCAGCAGTCAAACTCGACAGGGACACGAGCAGTACTTC.

This clone counts as medium-sized (0.01 to 0.1%). The chain carries TRBV29-1 and TRBJ1-1; 9 bases align to TRBD1. The V segment lost 6 bases and the J segment 7 bases; nucleotides outside the gene matches: 6. The CDR3 loop spans 12 amino acids. In germline, CDR1 is SQVTM, CDR2 ANQGSEA. CDR3 amino acids: CSVNTGGNEAFF. CDR3 sequence (DNA): TGCAGCGTGAATACAGGGGGCAATGAAGCTTTCTTT.

This chain uses TRBV7-9 with TRBJ1-2, with 8 bases that match TRBD1. With V trimmed by 5 bases and J by 1 base, 9 bases remained unmatched. Germline V CDR1 and CDR2: SEHNR, FQNEAQ (reference sequence). The CDR3 sequence is 16 residues long. CDR3: CASSPRATGVNYGYTF. The CDR3 nucleotides read TGTGCCAGCAGCCCCCGGGCGACAGGGGTTAACTATGGCTACACCTTC.

The V and J genes are TRBV14 and TRBJ2-7, with 11 bases identical to TRBD2. From germline, CDR1 is SGHDN and CDR2 FVKESK. This CDR3 contains 14 residues. With V trimmed by 1 base and J by 7 bases, 3 bases remained unmatched. This chain's CDR3 is CASSQALAGVEQYF. In nucleotides, the CDR3 is TGTGCCAGCAGCCAAGCACTAGCGGGAGTAGAGCAGTACTTC.

The chain combines TRBV27 with TRBJ2-1; the D gene is possibly TRBD2 (5 bases). V lost 2 bases to trimming and J lost 0 bases, with 8 bases between them. Germline values: CDR1 MNHEY, CDR2 SMNVEV (reference sequence). The CDR3 covers 15 residues. The DNA for the CDR3 is TGTGCCAGCAGTTTAAGGAGGAGCTCCTACAATGAGCAGTTCTTC. It is translated as CASSLRRSSYNEQFF.

The rearrangement uses TRBV2 and TRBJ2-5, with 8 bases that match TRBD1. Per the germline V gene, CDR1 is SNHLY and CDR2 is FYNNEI. V gave up 5 bases and J gave up 1 base; unmatched junction bases: 6. This CDR3 is built from 15 residues. The CDR3: CASSLFQGAQETQYF. CDR3 nucleotide sequence: TGTGCCAGCAGTTTATTCCAGGGGGCCCAAGAGACCCAGTACTTC.

V gene TRBV2 combines with J gene TRBJ2-7; TRBD1 matches at 8 bases. CDR1 SNHLY and CDR2 FYNNEI come from the germline V gene. The CDR3 runs 13 residues. V shed 6 bases, J shed 0 bases, and the junction held 1 base outside the gene matches. The CDR3 DNA sequence: TGTGCCAGCAGGGGGACAGGCTCCTACGAGCAGTACTTC. Translated, it gives CASRGTGSYEQYF. Looking up the rest from reference TRBV2 and TRBJ2-7 gives the full variable domain: EPEVTQTPSHQVTQMGQEVILRCVPISNHLYFYWYRQILGQKVEFLVSFYNNEISEKSEIFDDQFSVERPDGSNFTLKIRSTKLEDSAMYFCASRGTGSYEQYFGPGTRLTVT.

J is TRBJ2-7 and V is TRBV6-5; the D gene is possibly TRBD2 (5 bases). This CDR3 region has 13 residues. Trimming stripped 7 bases from V and 0 bases from J, with 10 bases between. Germline-derived CDR1 and CDR2 are MNHEY and SVGAGI. The CDR3 DNA follows: TGTGCCAGCACGCCGGACTCCTCCTACGAGCAGTACTTC. Translated: CASTPDSSYEQYF.

V and J are TRBV6-5 and TRBJ1-2; a weak D match, TRBD1 (5 bases). The length of the CDR3 is 13 residues. Germline CDR1 MNHEY, CDR2 SVGAGI. V was pared by 5 bases and J by 0 bases, with 7 bases between. The CDR3 here is CASSRTPNYGYTF. DNA of the CDR3: TGTGCCAGCAGTCGGACACCTAACTATGGCTACACCTTC.

The chain uses TRBV6-5 and TRBJ2-7; D possibly corresponds to TRBD2 (5 bases). Deletions cut 4 bases from V and 4 bases from J, with 20 bases between. The CDR3 sequence is 16 residues long. Germline values: CDR1 MNHEY, CDR2 SVGAGI. As DNA, the CDR3 is TGTGCCAGCAGTTCGCGCGGACTGGTCCGGCGATACGAGCAGTACTTC. Translated: CASSSRGLVRRYEQYF.

The chain has TRBV25-1 and TRBJ1-2; no clear D gene. The V end was cut by 3 bases, the J end by 5 bases, with 10 bases between. This CDR3 comprises 13 residues. Germline V gene data show CDR1 as MGHDK and CDR2 as SYGVNS. DNA for the CDR3: TGTGCCAGCAGTGACACCCAGTTTTATGGCTACACCTTC. The encoded protein is CASSDTQFYGYTF.

This clone has only a few counts. The chain couples TRBV27 to TRBJ1-1, with a tentative D call TRBD1 (5 bases). Germline lookup yields CDR1 MNHEY and CDR2 SMNVEV (reference sequence). This CDR3 has 15 residues. V was shortened by 3 bases and J by 4 bases, with 15 bases between the two germline ends. The CDR3 loop reads CASSLVGASGTEAFF. In DNA, the CDR3 is TGTGCCAGCAGTTTGGTTGGGGCTTCTGGCACTGAAGCTTTCTTT.

The DNA for the CDR3 is TGTGCCAGCAGTTACTCGATACCGGACTCCTACGAGCAGTACTTC. Its protein product is CASSYSIPDSYEQYF. The chain carries TRBV6-5 and TRBJ2-7, with D unresolved. V was clipped by 0 bases and J by 0 bases, with 9 bases between them. Germline V gene lookup returns CDR1 MNHEY and CDR2 SVGAGI. The CDR3 extends over 15 amino acids.

This clone came up a few times. V usage is TRBV5-1 and J usage is TRBJ2-3; 12 nucleotides line up with TRBD2. This CDR3 spans 15 amino acids. V was clipped by 3 bases and J by 6 bases; unmatched bases: 5. CDR1 SGHRS and CDR2 YFSETQ come from the germline V gene. The CDR3 DNA sequence: TGCGCCAGCAGCTACGACGGGACTAGCGGGGATACGCAGTATTTT. Its protein is CASSYDGTSGDTQYF.